Presented here are 24 T cell receptor beta chains from one specimen sequenced in a study of CD8 T cells in Susac syndrome. Random hexamers were used to reverse transcribe the RNA input (roughly 0.5 to 1 ug). TCRdb analysed the immunoSEQ multiplex PCR reads with MiXCR anew, one entry per CDR3 protein. The table has about 400,000 distinct CDR3 sequences, more than 80% seen once; the top ten hold about 0.12%. Material: CD8+ T cells from PBMCs. These TCRs come from a human donor with multiple sclerosis.

V gene TRBV10-3 combines with J gene TRBJ2-7, with 7 bases aligning to TRBD1. CDR3 length equals 15 residues. Germline V lookup: CDR1 ENHRY, CDR2 SYGVKD. The V gene end was trimmed by 6 bases and the J gene end by 2 bases; junction bases not matched to a gene: 10. The CDR3 bases are TGTGCCATCAGGGGTACGACAGGGTCCCCCTACGAGCAGTACTTC. Amino acid sequence: CAIRGTTGSPYEQYF.

This chain uses TRBV5-6 with TRBJ2-1; 7 bases fit TRBD2. Trimming at V came to 5 bases and at J to 4 bases, leaving 6 bases not matched to a gene. Germline V lookup: CDR1 SGHDT, CDR2 YYEEEE. This CDR3 is 14 amino acids long. CDR3 sequence: CASSSKRGYNEQFF. The CDR3 DNA is TGTGCCAGCAGTTCGAAGCGGGGATACAATGAGCAGTTCTTC.

The chain combines TRBV19 with TRBJ1-1; D remains unclear. Germline loops: CDR1 LNHDA, CDR2 SQIVND (reference sequence). The CDR3 spans 15 residues. Trimming stripped 3 bases from V and 0 bases from J, with 11 bases between. The CDR3 loop reads CASSIMPAMNTEAFF. In DNA, the CDR3 is TGTGCCAGTAGTATTATGCCCGCGATGAACACTGAAGCTTTCTTT. Together with reference TRBV19 and TRBJ1-1, the CDR3 gives the full variable domain: DGGITQSPKYLFRKEGQNVTLSCEQNLNHDAMYWYRQDPGQGLRLIYYSQIVNDFQKGDIAEGYSVSREKKESFPLTVTSAQKNPTAFYLCASSIMPAMNTEAFFGQGTRLTVV.

The J gene is TRBJ2-6, the V gene TRBV19, with D perhaps TRBD1 or TRBD2 (5 bases each). The germline CDR1 and CDR2 sequences are LNHDA and SQIVND (reference sequence). This CDR3 comprises 20 residues. The V end lost 4 bases, the J end lost 1 base, and 23 bases lay between the germline ends. The CDR3 region is CASSSSEEGDVLSGANVLTF. CDR3 nucleotides: TGTGCCAGTAGTAGTAGTGAAGAAGGGGACGTCTTGTCTGGGGCCAACGTCCTGACTTTC. The whole variable domain, remainder taken from reference TRBV19 and TRBJ2-6, is DGGITQSPKYLFRKEGQNVTLSCEQNLNHDAMYWYRQDPGQGLRLIYYSQIVNDFQKGDIAEGYSVSREKKESFPLTVTSAQKNPTAFYLCASSSSEEGDVLSGANVLTFGAGSRLTVL.

The V gene is TRBV9, the J gene TRBJ2-3; the D is unclear. V was cut by 0 bases and J by 2 bases, with 7 bases left in between. There are 14 residues in the CDR3. Germline V CDR1 and CDR2: SGDLS, YYNGEE. The CDR3 coding sequence is TGTGCCAGCAGCGTAGAAGGTTTCACAGATACGCAGTATTTT. It yields the protein CASSVEGFTDTQYF.

The chain employs TRBV10-2 and TRBJ1-1; TRBD1 agrees at 7 bases. V was clipped by 4 bases and J by 1 base; unmatched bases: 9. Germline V gives CDR1 WSHSY, CDR2 SAAADI. CDR3 length: 16 residues. The CDR3 loop is CASSVRDSFSNTEAFF. DNA for the CDR3: TGCGCCAGCAGTGTGAGGGACAGCTTTTCGAACACTGAAGCTTTCTTT.

This clonotype was seen a single time. V usage is TRBV27 and J usage is TRBJ2-7; TRBD1 agrees at 7 bases. V dropped 5 bases and J dropped 6; count of bases not matched to a gene: 10. The CDR3 is made up of 14 amino acids. CDR1 MNHEY and CDR2 SMNVEV come from the germline V gene (reference sequence). The CDR3 loop is CASSPRDSPGEQYF. The DNA for the CDR3 is TGTGCCAGCAGTCCAAGGGACAGTCCGGGCGAGCAGTACTTC.

The V gene is TRBV7-2, the J gene TRBJ2-3, with 10 bases lining up with TRBD1. The trim removed 4 bases at V and 3 bases at J, leaving 10 bases unmatched. Germline CDR1 is SGHTA and CDR2 is FQGNSA. This CDR3 has 17 residues. CDR3 residues: CASSSPRDRGGTDTQYF. DNA of the CDR3: TGTGCCAGCAGCTCACCCCGGGACAGGGGAGGTACAGATACGCAGTATTTT.

V usage is TRBV6-1 and J usage is TRBJ1-1; D is possibly TRBD1 (5 bases). V was pared by 6 bases and J by 1 base, with 15 bases between. CDR3 length: 15 residues. Germline lookup yields CDR1 MNHNS and CDR2 SASEGT. Here the CDR3 DNA reads TGTGCCAGCAGCCTTTTCCCCACAGGGAACACTGAAGCTTTCTTT. Protein sequence: CASSLFPTGNTEAFF.

The V and J genes are TRBV6-5 and TRBJ2-7; the D gene is possibly TRBD2 (6 bases). Germline CDR1 and CDR2: MNHEY and SVGAGI. V lost 9 bases and J lost 10, with 16 bases in between. The CDR3 runs 11 residues. CDR3 in DNA: TGTGCCAGTCGGGGAGGACCCCTTCAGTACTTC. It encodes CASRGGPLQYF.

This rearrangement joins TRBV4-1 to TRBJ2-1; D not resolved. V lost 4 bases to trimming and J lost 7 bases, with 11 bases between them. The germline V gene encodes CDR1 MGHRA and CDR2 YSYEKL. The CDR3 length is 13 residues. The CDR3 region is CASSPPGKNEQFF. CDR3 in DNA: TGCGCCAGCAGCCCGCCCGGCAAAAATGAGCAGTTCTTC.

The chain combines TRBV7-8 with TRBJ1-5; D uncertain. CDR1 SGHVS and CDR2 FQNEAQ come from the germline V gene. The CDR3 spans 19 residues. Trimming shortened V by 1 base and J by 0 bases, and 19 bases separated the two germline ends. In DNA, the CDR3 is TGTGCCAGCAGCTTAGTTGTACCAGTGGCAGTTTATAGCAATCAGCCCCAGCATTTT. Its translation is CASSLVVPVAVYSNQPQHF. The entire variable domain, with the rest obtained from reference TRBV7-8 and TRBJ1-5, is as follows: GAGVSQSPRYKVAKRGQDVALRCDPISGHVSLFWYQQALGQGPEFLTYFQNEAQLDKSGLPSDRFFAERPEGSVSTLKIQRTQQEDSAVYLCASSLVVPVAVYSNQPQHFGDGTRLSIL.

V gene TRBV12-5 combines with J gene TRBJ1-1, with D possibly TRBD1 on 6 matching bases. Germline-derived CDR1 and CDR2 are LGHNT and FRNRAP. The CDR3 extends over 14 amino acids. V lost 3 bases to trimming and J lost 7 bases, with 15 bases between them. The CDR3 is CASGFHGGRVEAFF. DNA of the CDR3: TGTGCTAGTGGTTTCCACGGGGGGCGGGTTGAAGCTTTCTTT.

The chain is built from TRBV23-1 and TRBJ2-5; no clear D gene. TRBV23-1 is designated an ORF whose function remains uncertain. Trimming pared 9 bases from V and 6 bases from J, leaving 5 bases between. The length of the CDR3 is 9 residues. In DNA, the CDR3 is TGCGCCAGTCCAAAGACCCAGTACTTC. Residues: CASPKTQYF.

The chain carries TRBV5-6 and TRBJ2-3; the D call may be TRBD1 or TRBD2 (6 bases each). The V gene lost 4 bases and the J gene lost 2 bases, with 14 bases spanning the gap. The V gene's germline CDR1 is SGHDT and CDR2 YYEEEE. The length of the CDR3 is 15 residues. The CDR3 is CASSHSGAYTDTQYF. CDR3 coding DNA: TGTGCCAGCAGCCACTCGGGGGCCTACACAGATACGCAGTATTTT.

CDR3: CASRAGTATYEQYF. In DNA form, the CDR3 reads TGCGCCAGCAGGGCCGGGACAGCGACCTACGAGCAGTACTTC. This chain links TRBV5-1 with TRBJ2-7, with 7 bases lining up with TRBD1. Germline V gives CDR1 SGHRS, CDR2 YFSETQ. The CDR3 is made up of 14 amino acids. V gave up 5 bases and J gave up 2 bases; unmatched junction bases: 7.

V and J are TRBV12-3 or TRBV12-4 and TRBJ2-5; 12 bases are shared with TRBD2. CDR3 length equals 17 residues. V lost 3 bases and J lost 5; bases outside the gene matches: 10. CDR3 coding DNA: TGTGCCAGCAGTTTCCTAGCGGGAGGGCCTATGGTGGAGACCCAGTACTTC. Translated: CASSFLAGGPMVETQYF.

This chain connects TRBV5-5 to TRBJ2-7; 9 bases agree with TRBD2. CDR3 length: 15 amino acids. The V gene end was trimmed by 4 bases and the J gene end by 6 bases; junction bases not matched to a gene: 11. Per the germline V gene, CDR1 is SGHKS and CDR2 is YYEKEE (reference sequence). The CDR3 nucleotides are TGTGCCAGCAGCGAATCCCTAGCGGGATCGGGCGAGCAGTACTTC. It is translated as CASSESLAGSGEQYF.

In regard to this clonotype: Lacking the conserved final phenylalanine or tryptophan, this CDR3 likely reflects a read error. The V gene is TRBV12-3 or TRBV12-4, the J gene TRBJ2-1; the D gene could be TRBD1 or TRBD2 (5 bases each). CDR3 size: 15 residues. Trimming stripped 3 bases from V and 8 bases from J, with 17 bases between. CDR3 nucleotides: TGTGCCAGCAGTTTGGTCCGGGGCTCGAGAGATGAGCAGTTCTTA. This sequence encodes CASSLVRGSRDEQFL.

The chain couples TRBV19 to TRBJ1-4; 8 bases are shared with TRBD1. The CDR3 covers 14 residues. The germline CDR1 and CDR2 sequences are LNHDA and SQIVND (reference sequence). Trimming removed 4 bases from V and 10 bases from J; junction bases left unmatched: 8. The CDR3 loop is CASSSGTGPGKLFF. In DNA, the CDR3 is TGTGCCAGTAGTAGCGGGACAGGTCCCGGAAAACTGTTTTTT. Complete variable domain (other parts from reference TRBV19 and TRBJ1-4): DGGITQSPKYLFRKEGQNVTLSCEQNLNHDAMYWYRQDPGQGLRLIYYSQIVNDFQKGDIAEGYSVSREKKESFPLTVTSAQKNPTAFYLCASSSGTGPGKLFFGSGTQLSVL.

The V gene is TRBV20-1, the J gene TRBJ2-7; D is unclear. With 1 base removed from V and 2 bases from J, the gap between germline ends came to 9 bases. Germline loops: CDR1 DFQATT, CDR2 SNEGSKA (reference sequence). The CDR3 has 13 amino acids. The CDR3 protein is CSARGSLAYEQYF. CDR3 nucleotides: TGCAGTGCTAGAGGTTCCCTAGCCTACGAGCAGTACTTC.

This chain joins TRBV20-1 and TRBJ1-2; D gene unclear. V was clipped by 8 bases and J by 3 bases, with 13 bases between them. Germline V CDR1 and CDR2: DFQATT, SNEGSKA (reference sequence). The CDR3 extends over 12 amino acids. CDR3 coding DNA: TGCAGTCCAAGGACGGAGGACTATGGCTACACCTTC. Translating gives CSPRTEDYGYTF.

J is TRBJ2-3 and V is TRBV19; D perhaps matches TRBD1 (6 bases). CDR1 is LNHDA, CDR2 SQIVND, per germline (reference sequence). This CDR3 region has 13 residues. Trimming shortened V by 9 bases and J by 6 bases, and 16 bases separated the two germline ends. Here the CDR3 DNA reads TGTGCCAGCCGCGGTCAGGGGATGGATACGCAGTATTTT. It codes for CASRGQGMDTQYF.

The chain is built from TRBV27 and TRBJ2-1, with 8 bases lining up with TRBD2. This CDR3 spans 15 amino acids. From germline, CDR1 is MNHEY and CDR2 SMNVEV (reference sequence). The junction had 4 bases not matched to a gene; V was cut back by 3 bases and J by 3 bases. The CDR3 DNA reads as TGTGCCAGCAGTTTCAGTACTAGCGGCTACAATGAGCAGTTCTTC. This sequence encodes CASSFSTSGYNEQFF.